This T cell receptor (beta chain) emerged from a study of blood T cell repertoires in COVID-19. Study in general: Acute-phase and convalescent COVID-19 samples originated in the United States, Italy and Spain.

The CDR3 runs to 14 residues. V shed 6 bases and J 0 bases; nucleotides not matched to a gene: 5. Per germline, CDR1 SNHLY and CDR2 FYNNEI. Source study methods: Reference gene primer amplification gave estimated nucleated cell counts. Measured with immunoSEQ multiplex PCR; TCRdb has only the in-frame clones, and not every one. V, J and clone size derive from that table, while D and trimming were established from the DNA sequence. Seen here are 150,000 to 200,000 clones, around 82% observed once, and the top ten hold 10% to 15%. Participants were aged roughly 18 to 90 years, lived in around 22 US areas, and enrolled virtually.

Specimen: PBMCs or T cells enriched from blood (not recorded which). The sequence was collected from a man in his forties or fifties who had recovered from COVID-19. The chain joins TRBV2 to TRBJ2-7; 7 nucleotides line up with TRBD1. CDR3 nucleotides: TGTGCCAGCAGCGGACAGGTTCCCTCCTACGAGCAGTACTTC. Residues: CASSGQVPSYEQYF.